These 2 T cell receptor beta chains were all obtained from the same sample, sequenced in a study of T cells in Graves' hyperthyroidism and ophthalmopathy. Amplified regions were TCR beta CDR3 sequences from RNA transcripts. With the HTBI primer set, the TCR CDR3 went through a first round of RT-PCR. Via MiXCR, TCRdb re-called the multiplex PCR reads, giving one row per CDR3 protein. The data contain about 380,000 distinct CDR3 sequences, under 20% of them seen just once; the ten biggest clones take up around two fifths. Sequencing used blood. The origin of the receptors is a man aged 18-30 years with Graves' ophthalmopathy.

This clonotype occurred once. At one of its ends the junction is not consistent with the germline gene, which may arise from a read error. V gene TRBV4-1 combines with J gene TRBJ1-2, with 9 bases identical to TRBD1. Germline-derived CDR1 and CDR2 are MGHRA and YSYEKL. The CDR3 contains 15 residues. The CDR3 DNA is TGTGCCAGCAGCCAAGATAGGACAGGGGTCTATGGCTACACCTTC. Translation gives CASSQDRTGVYGYTF.

Ten or more counts support this clonotype. The J gene is TRBJ2-2, the V gene TRBV3-1; TRBD2 is a possible D gene (6 bases). Trimming stripped 4 bases from V and 5 bases from J, with 14 bases between. The germline V gene encodes CDR1 LGHDT and CDR2 YNNKEL (reference sequence). CDR3 size: 15 residues. The CDR3 bases are TGTGCCAGCAGCCCCCGGACTACTTCAACCGGGGAGCTGTTTTTT. Amino acids: CASSPRTTSTGELFF.